The source of this T cell receptor beta chain is a study of T cell clones after liver transplantation. Data came from immunoSEQ multiplex PCR; TCRdb stores just in-frame clones and leaves some out. The sample has some 15,000 clones, 80% to 95% seen once. This CDR3 is 16 amino acids long. The receptor was derived from a human donor who received a liver transplant. This chain uses TRBV21-1 with TRBJ2-3; the tabulated D call, TRBD1, remains unverified against the DNA. TRBV21-1 is labeled a pseudogene. The specimen comprised CD8+ T cells from blood, sampled before liver transplant. The CDR3 nucleotides read TGTGCCAGCAGCAAAGACCCCAGGGGGAGGCCAGATACGCAGTATTTT. This translates into CASSKDPRGRPDTQYF.